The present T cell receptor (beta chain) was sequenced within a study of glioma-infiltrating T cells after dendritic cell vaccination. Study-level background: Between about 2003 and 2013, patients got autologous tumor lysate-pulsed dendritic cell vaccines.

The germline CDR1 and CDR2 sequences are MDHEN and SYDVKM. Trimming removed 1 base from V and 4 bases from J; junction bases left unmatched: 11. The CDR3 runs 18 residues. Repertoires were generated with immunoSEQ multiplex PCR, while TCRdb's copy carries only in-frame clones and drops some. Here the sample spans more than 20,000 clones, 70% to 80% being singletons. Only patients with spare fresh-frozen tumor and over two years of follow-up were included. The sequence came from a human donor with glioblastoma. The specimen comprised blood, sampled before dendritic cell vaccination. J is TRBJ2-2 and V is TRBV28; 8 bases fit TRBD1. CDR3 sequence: CASSLSGAGGAGTGELFF. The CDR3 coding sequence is TGTGCCAGCAGTTTATCCGGGGCAGGGGGCGCGGGCACCGGGGAGCTGTTTTTT.